The 11 T cell receptor beta chains given below trace back to one sample, sequenced in a study of blood T cell repertoires in COVID-19 (dated by TCRdb to the early 2020s). Receptor amplification or capture employed the immunoSEQ multiplex PCR assay. TCRdb took over this immuneACCESS table, retaining in-frame rearrangements with V and J assigned. Such tables are incomplete; in checked studies, under half of the missing clones stem from an unresolved V gene, and the remainder is unexplained. The sample table shows some 120,000 clones, and approximately 83% are seen once. 15% to 20% of the sample is taken by the ten largest. Sequencing was performed on peripheral blood. These receptors came from a woman aged 50 to 60 with acute or convalescent COVID-19.

The chain is built from TRBV19 and TRBJ1-5; no definite D call. Germline V gene data show CDR1 as LNHDA and CDR2 as SQIVND (reference sequence). CDR3 length: 15 residues. V lost 3 bases, J lost 4 bases, and 13 bases lay in between. DNA for the CDR3: TGTGCCAGTAGTATTGAGGGTCAGGTAAATCAGCCCCAGCATTTT. Protein: CASSIEGQVNQPQHF.

Ten or more counts support this clone. The genes are TRBV19 and TRBJ2-7; maybe TRBD2 (5 bases). Germline lookup yields CDR1 LNHDA and CDR2 SQIVND (reference sequence). The germline V and J ends were trimmed by 3 bases and 0 bases, with 9 bases remaining between them. The CDR3 has 14 residues. The CDR3 bases are TGTGCCAGTAGTATCCACGGGATCTCCTACGAGCAGTACTTC. It codes for CASSIHGISYEQYF.

CDR3 nucleotide sequence: TGTGCCAGCAGCGTAGAAGGAGCGGGGGCTGGGGCCAACGTCCTGACTTTC. Translated: CASSVEGAGAGANVLTF. The chain uses TRBV9 and TRBJ2-6, with 8 bases lining up with TRBD2. CDR3 size: 17 residues. The ends lost 0 bases at V and 2 bases at J; junction bases unmatched: 4. CDR1 and CDR2 from the germline V gene are SGDLS and YYNGEE.

This rearrangement joins TRBV21-1 to TRBJ2-3; the table gives TRBD2 as D, unverified against the DNA. TRBV21-1 is deemed a pseudogene. The CDR3 runs to 13 residues. The CDR3 is CAELAESTDTQYF. CDR3 bases: TGTGCCGAACTAGCGGAGAGCACAGATACGCAGTATTTT.

The chain employs TRBV2 and TRBJ2-2; 10 nucleotides match TRBD2. From germline, CDR1 is SNHLY and CDR2 FYNNEI. The CDR3 has 16 residues. V shed 5 bases and J 6 bases; nucleotides not matched to a gene: 9. CDR3 region: CASSWSAGGFSGELFF. The CDR3, as DNA: TGTGCCAGCAGTTGGTCAGCGGGGGGGTTTTCCGGGGAGCTGTTTTTT.

This clone was seen ten or more times. V and J are TRBV13 and TRBJ2-5; 12 nucleotides match TRBD1. Germline CDR1 and CDR2: PRHDT and FYEKMQ (reference sequence). Losses at the gene ends were 0 bases for V and 4 bases for J; bases not matched to a gene: 9. The CDR3 has 18 amino acids. The CDR3 nucleotides read TGTGCCAGCAGCTTAGGCTGGGGACAGGGGGCTTCAGGAGAGACCCAGTACTTC. Protein product: CASSLGWGQGASGETQYF. Complete variable domain (other parts from reference TRBV13 and TRBJ2-5): AAGVIQSPRHLIKEKRETATLKCYPIPRHDTVYWYQQGPGQDPQFLISFYEKMQSDKGSIPDRFSAQQFSDYHSELNMSSLELGDSALYFCASSLGWGQGASGETQYFGPGTRLLVL.

J is TRBJ2-1 and V is TRBV4-1; possible D gene TRBD1, 5 bases. Germline loops: CDR1 MGHRA, CDR2 YSYEKL. V was cut by 4 bases and J by 7 bases, with 11 bases left in between. The CDR3 runs 13 residues. This CDR3 is CASSPNQGNEQFF. For the CDR3, the DNA is TGCGCCAGCAGCCCTAACCAGGGAAATGAGCAGTTCTTC.

This chain joins TRBV5-1 and TRBJ2-7; TRBD1 agrees at 10 bases. J gave up 3 bases and V 6 bases, and 6 bases lay outside the gene matches. Germline V lookup: CDR1 SGHRS, CDR2 YFSETQ. This CDR3 region has 14 residues. The CDR3 protein is CASTGTGDNYEQYF. DNA of the CDR3: TGCGCCAGCACCGGGACAGGGGACAACTACGAGCAGTACTTC.

The chain couples TRBV19 to TRBJ2-1; D remains unclear. The ends were cut back, 5 bases at V and 5 bases at J, with 19 bases in the middle. CDR1 LNHDA and CDR2 SQIVND come from the germline V gene (reference sequence). The CDR3 spans 16 residues. As DNA, the CDR3 is TGTGCCAGTAGTCCCCGTGGTAGACGGGTGAACAATGAGCAGTTCTTC. It codes for CASSPRGRRVNNEQFF.

This chain joins TRBV30 and TRBJ1-5; D is perhaps TRBD1 (5 bases). Germline assignment: CDR1 GTSNPN and CDR2 SVGIG (reference sequence). CDR3 length: 13 amino acids. V was cut by 2 bases and J by 6 bases, with 11 bases left in between. CDR3 in DNA: TGTGCCTGGAGTCAACAGGAGGGTCAGCCCCAGCATTTT. Translated, it gives CAWSQQEGQPQHF.

CDR3 amino acids: CASSKQTGTANTEAFF. Written as DNA, the CDR3 is TGTGCCAGTAGTAAACAGACAGGGACGGCGAACACTGAAGCTTTCTTT. The J gene is TRBJ1-1, the V gene TRBV19; 7 bases are shared with TRBD1. V was pared by 4 bases and J by 1 base, with 9 bases of the junction left unmatched. The CDR3 totals 16 residues. The germline gives CDR1 LNHDA, CDR2 SQIVND (reference sequence).